The present TCR beta chain was sequenced within a study of OX40 agonist ivuxolimab in advanced cancers. Study overall: Therapy given before enrollment (anti-PD-1, anti-PD-L1 or anti-CTLA-4) was allowed, and 40% had some.

The assay was immunoSEQ multiplex PCR, and TCRdb's table has in-frame clones only and misses some. The sample carries tens of thousands of clones, about 88% recorded once. There are 14 residues in the CDR3. V was clipped by 1 base and J by 6 bases, with 13 bases between them. Germline V lookup: CDR1 SGHVS, CDR2 FNYEAQ. The V call is TRBV7-6, the J call TRBJ2-7; either TRBD1 or TRBD2 may supply D (5 bases each). This TCR derives from an adult with an advanced solid tumor such as melanoma, head and neck, liver or kidney cancer. The sequencing here drew on CD4+ or CD8+ T cells sorted from blood, taken in a trial of the OX40 agonist ivuxolimab. The CDR3 coding sequence is TGTGCCAGCAGCTTAGAACGGGGAACAGGCGAGCAGTACTTC. Its translation: CASSLERGTGEQYF. The whole variable domain, filled in from reference TRBV7-6 and TRBJ2-7, reads GAGVSQSPRYKVTKRGQDVALRCDPISGHVSLYWYRQALGQGPEFLTYFNYEAQQDKSGLPNDRFSAERPEGSISTLTIQRTEQRDSAMYRCASSLERGTGEQYFGPGTRLTVT.